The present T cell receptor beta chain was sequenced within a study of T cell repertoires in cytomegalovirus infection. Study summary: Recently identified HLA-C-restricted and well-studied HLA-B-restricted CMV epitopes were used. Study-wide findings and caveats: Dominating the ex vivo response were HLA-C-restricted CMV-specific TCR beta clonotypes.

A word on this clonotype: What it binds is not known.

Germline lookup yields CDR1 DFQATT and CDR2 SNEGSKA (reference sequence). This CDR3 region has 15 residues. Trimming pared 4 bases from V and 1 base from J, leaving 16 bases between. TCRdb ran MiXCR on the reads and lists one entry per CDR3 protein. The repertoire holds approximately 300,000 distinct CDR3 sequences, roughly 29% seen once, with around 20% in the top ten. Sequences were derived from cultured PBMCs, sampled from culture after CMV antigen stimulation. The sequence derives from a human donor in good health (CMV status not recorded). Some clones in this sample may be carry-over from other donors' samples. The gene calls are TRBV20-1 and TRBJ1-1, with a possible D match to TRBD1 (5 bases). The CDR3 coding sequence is TGCAGTGCTAAGGCCCCGGGACGGCGGAACACTGAAGCTTTCTTT. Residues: CSAKAPGRRNTEAFF.